A single sample gave rise to the 17 T cell receptor beta chains below, sequenced in a study of blood T cell repertoires in COVID-19. The repertoire was sequenced with immunoSEQ multiplex PCR; TCRdb's copy has only in-frame clones and lacks some. The sample includes 75,000 to 100,000 clones, 87% seen only once; the top ten take 5% to 6%. Sample: peripheral blood. These receptors were taken from a man aged 60 to 69 with acute or convalescent COVID-19.

The chain combines TRBV7-2 with TRBJ1-1, with 7 bases matching TRBD1. Germline V CDR1 and CDR2: SGHTA, FQGNSA. This CDR3 is 16 amino acids long. Losses at the gene ends were 5 bases for V and 2 bases for J; bases not matched to a gene: 11. The CDR3 loop is CASSPKSGQANTEAFF. The CDR3 DNA is TGTGCCAGCAGCCCAAAAAGCGGACAGGCCAACACTGAAGCTTTCTTT.

This rearrangement joins TRBV7-2 to TRBJ1-2; D is ambiguous. V was shortened by 0 bases and J by 4 bases, with 12 bases between the two germline ends. The CDR3 spans 15 residues. Per germline, CDR1 SGHTA and CDR2 FQGNSA. The CDR3 DNA follows: TGTGCCAGCAGCTTAGCGACCGGGATCGGCTATGGCTACACCTTC. Residues: CASSLATGIGYGYTF. The variable domain in full, completed from reference TRBV7-2 and TRBJ1-2, reads GAGVSQSPSNKVTEKGKDVELRCDPISGHTALYWYRQSLGQGLEFLIYFQGNSAPDKSGLPSDRFSAERTGGSVSTLTIQRTQQEDSAVYLCASSLATGIGYGYTFGSGTRLTVV.

The rearrangement links TRBV7-6 to TRBJ1-1; 8 nucleotides line up with TRBD1. The CDR3 sequence is 17 residues long. The germline V gene has CDR1 SGHVS and CDR2 FNYEAQ. The junction had 13 bases not matched to a gene; V was cut back by 3 bases and J by 4 bases. This CDR3 is CASSLAGTGSFITEAFF. The DNA of the CDR3 is TGTGCCAGCAGCTTGGCCGGGACAGGTTCGTTTATCACTGAAGCTTTCTTT.

The J gene is TRBJ1-2, the V gene TRBV6-5; 12 positions match TRBD1. The V gene end was trimmed by 0 bases and the J gene end by 6 bases; junction bases not matched to a gene: 5. The CDR3 runs to 16 residues. Germline V gives CDR1 MNHEY, CDR2 SVGAGI. The CDR3 region is CASSYSGQGARDGYTF. CDR3 nucleotides: TGTGCCAGCAGTTACTCGGGACAGGGGGCGCGGGATGGCTACACCTTC.

V gene TRBV5-1 combines with J gene TRBJ1-5, with 10 bases lining up with TRBD1. This CDR3 contains 17 residues. In germline, CDR1 is SGHRS, CDR2 YFSETQ. The V and J ends lost 5 bases and 1 base, in that order; junction bases with no gene match: 9. CDR3 sequence (DNA): TGCGCCAGCAGACGGACAGGGGGTAAAGGGAGCAATCAGCCCCAGCATTTT. Protein sequence: CASRRTGGKGSNQPQHF. Drawing the rest from reference TRBV5-1 and TRBJ1-5, the complete variable domain is KAGVTQTPRYLIKTRGQQVTLSCSPISGHRSVSWYQQTPGQGLQFLFEYFSETQRNKGNFPGRFSGRQFSNSRSEMNVSTLELGDSALYLCASRRTGGKGSNQPQHFGDGTRLSIL.

This sequence joins TRBV6-1 and TRBJ1-2; D gene uncertain. This CDR3 region has 13 residues. V lost 3 bases to trimming and J lost 7 bases, with 12 bases between them. Germline CDR1 is MNHNS and CDR2 is SASEGT. The CDR3 DNA follows: TGTGCCAGCAGTGAGGCTAGGAACCGTGGCTACACCTTC. Translation: CASSEARNRGYTF.

The chain carries TRBV6-5 and TRBJ2-2; D may be TRBD1 (7 bases). Germline V lookup: CDR1 MNHEY, CDR2 SVGAGI. CDR3 length equals 15 residues. Trimming took 7 bases from V and 1 from J, leaving 13 bases between them. CDR3 loop: CASTNQGGNTGELFF. CDR3 nucleotides: TGTGCCAGCACCAACCAGGGGGGGAACACCGGGGAGCTGTTTTTT.

This rearrangement joins TRBV6-5 to TRBJ2-1; 9 bases map to TRBD2. The length of the CDR3 is 13 residues. The ends lost 6 bases at V and 9 bases at J; junction bases unmatched: 6. The germline CDR1 and CDR2 sequences are MNHEY and SVGAGI. CDR3 residues: CASRSGLASEQFF. The CDR3 nucleotides read TGTGCCAGCAGATCCGGACTAGCGAGTGAGCAGTTCTTC.

The chain has TRBV3-1 (or the pseudogene TRBV3-2) and TRBJ2-2; 7 bases line up with TRBD1. Per germline, CDR1 LGHDT and CDR2 YNNKEL (reference sequence). Trimming took 1 base from V and 6 from J; bases not matched to a gene: 2. There are 14 residues in the CDR3. The CDR3, as DNA: TGTGCCAGCAGCCAAGGTACAGGGGCCGGGGAGCTGTTTTTT. Amino acid sequence: CASSQGTGAGELFF.

The V and J genes are TRBV6-5 and TRBJ2-5, with D possibly being TRBD1 (7 bases). CDR3 length equals 13 residues. V was trimmed by 7 bases and J by 5 bases, leaving 14 bases between them. Per the germline V gene, CDR1 is MNHEY and CDR2 is SVGAGI. Here the CDR3 DNA reads TGTGCCAGCAAGGACAGGAGCGGGGAGACCCAGTACTTC. Encoded protein: CASKDRSGETQYF.

This chain uses TRBV6-6 with TRBJ1-2; D is possibly TRBD1 (6 bases). Germline assignment: CDR1 MNHNY and CDR2 SVGAGI (reference sequence). The germline V and J ends were trimmed by 0 bases and 2 bases, with 10 bases remaining between them. The CDR3 runs 15 residues. DNA of the CDR3: TGTGCCAGCAGTTACTCCGGCAGGGGAAACTATGGCTACACCTTC. As protein: CASSYSGRGNYGYTF.

A few counts support this clone. This rearrangement joins TRBV19 to TRBJ1-5, with D perhaps matching TRBD1 (5 bases). This CDR3 spans 16 amino acids. V was pared by 5 bases and J by 5 bases, with 19 bases between. CDR1 LNHDA and CDR2 SQIVND come from the germline V gene (reference sequence). CDR3 DNA sequence: TGTGCCAGTAGTCGCAGGGATGGGGTAGGGTATCAGCCCCAGCATTTT. This gives the protein CASSRRDGVGYQPQHF.

Only one count was recorded for this clone. The chain links TRBV11-2 to TRBJ1-5, with 8 bases identical to TRBD1. Per the germline V gene, CDR1 is SGHAT and CDR2 is FQNNGV. J lost 7 bases, V lost 1 base, and 6 bases had no gene match. This CDR3 has 15 residues. The CDR3 protein is CASSLVRGRGQPQHF. The DNA of the CDR3 is TGTGCCAGCAGCTTAGTCAGGGGGCGAGGGCAGCCCCAGCATTTT.

For the CDR3, the DNA is TGTGCCAGCTCACCACCCTGGGGAGGAGTTCCCTCGTCGTACACCTTC. This encodes CASSPPWGGVPSSYTF. This chain connects TRBV18 to TRBJ1-2; the D is unclear. Germline V CDR1 and CDR2: KGHSH, LQKENI. V lost 0 bases and J lost 11, with 22 bases in between. The CDR3 is 16 residues long.

As for this clone: Other nucleotide sequences from this sample produce the same CDR3. The rearrangement links TRBV12-3 or TRBV12-4 to TRBJ2-3; a possible D gene is TRBD2 (6 bases). CDR3 length: 12 residues. Trimming took 3 bases from V and 6 from J, leaving 7 bases between them. The DNA for the CDR3 is TGTGCCAGCAGTTTTGGGGGGGATACGCAGTATTTT. Amino acid sequence: CASSFGGDTQYF.

The chain joins TRBV5-1 to TRBJ2-1; D is uncertain. In germline, CDR1 is SGHRS, CDR2 YFSETQ. V lost 0 bases and J 0 bases, leaving 10 bases between the germline ends. This CDR3 has 16 residues. The CDR3 sequence is CASSLDSPSSYNEQFF. DNA of the CDR3: TGCGCCAGCAGCTTGGATTCTCCGAGCTCCTACAATGAGCAGTTCTTC.

V gene TRBV7-9 combines with J gene TRBJ1-4; no reliable D call. Germline-derived CDR1 and CDR2 are SEHNR and FQNEAQ (reference sequence). The germline V and J ends were trimmed by 1 base and 6 bases, with 12 bases remaining between them. The CDR3 loop spans 15 amino acids. The CDR3 loop reads CASSLGVGVHEKLFF. The CDR3 DNA reads TGTGCCAGCAGCTTAGGAGTCGGGGTCCATGAAAAACTGTTTTTT.